This passage covers 30 T cell receptor beta chains from one sample sequenced in a study of blood T cell repertoires in COVID-19. The repertoire was sequenced with immunoSEQ multiplex PCR; TCRdb's copy has only in-frame clones and lacks some. This table has roughly 220,000 clones, 75% to 90% appearing once. The specimen sequenced was peripheral blood. These receptors originate from a man aged 30-40 years who had recovered from COVID-19.

The DNA of the CDR3 is TGTGCCAGTAGGCCCCGGGGGAATAGCAATCAGCCCCAGCATTTT. As protein: CASRPRGNSNQPQHF. The chain recombines TRBV19 with TRBJ1-5, with a possible D match to TRBD1 (5 bases). The V end was cut by 6 bases, the J end by 0 bases, with 12 bases between. Germline CDR1 reads LNHDA; CDR2 reads SQIVND (reference sequence). CDR3 length equals 15 residues.

V gene TRBV5-6 combines with J gene TRBJ2-7; 7 bases are shared with TRBD1. Per the germline V gene, CDR1 is SGHDT and CDR2 is YYEEEE. J lost 4 bases, V lost 2 bases, and 12 bases had no gene match. CDR3 length: 16 amino acids. CDR3 bases: TGTGCCAGCAGCTTCCACGACAGGGTGGGTTTTTACGAGCAGTACTTC. Translating it yields CASSFHDRVGFYEQYF.

This clone was found once. The CDR3 loop is CASSIGYRGPNSYEQYF. In DNA, the CDR3 is TGTGCCAGTAGTATTGGGTATAGGGGCCCGAACTCCTACGAGCAGTACTTC. The J gene is TRBJ2-7, the V gene TRBV19; D possibly corresponds to TRBD1 (5 bases). The CDR3 has 17 residues. In germline, CDR1 is LNHDA, CDR2 SQIVND (reference sequence). Trimming removed 3 bases at V and 0 bases at J, with 18 bases between.

The chain couples TRBV4-1 to TRBJ2-5; D call uncertain. In germline, CDR1 is MGHRA, CDR2 YSYEKL. The length of the CDR3 is 14 residues. Trimming took 1 base from V and 4 from J, leaving 10 bases between them. The CDR3 coding sequence is TGCGCCAGCAGCCAAGTAATAGCTGTAGAGACCCAGTACTTC. This gives the protein CASSQVIAVETQYF.

The J gene is TRBJ1-1, the V gene TRBV30, with D perhaps TRBD1 (5 bases). V was clipped by 2 bases and J by 5 bases, with 18 bases between them. There are 15 residues in the CDR3. CDR1 and CDR2 from the germline V gene are GTSNPN and SVGIG (reference sequence). DNA for the CDR3: TGTGCCTGGAGTAGGGCAGGGAGGCGGTGGACTGAAGCTTTCTTT. Its protein is CAWSRAGRRWTEAFF.

The chain employs TRBV7-9 and TRBJ2-7, with D possibly matching TRBD1 (5 bases). Germline CDR1 reads SEHNR; CDR2 reads FQNEAQ (reference sequence). This CDR3 has 15 residues. Trimming left V 0 bases short and J 0 bases short, with 9 bases between. CDR3 coding DNA: TGTGCCAGCAGCTTAGCGGGGCAGCCCTCCTACGAGCAGTACTTC. Its protein is CASSLAGQPSYEQYF.

This chain links TRBV15 with TRBJ2-5, with D tentatively TRBD2 (6 bases). The CDR3 covers 15 residues. Deletions cut 1 base from V and 3 bases from J, with 12 bases between. Germline loops: CDR1 LNHNV, CDR2 YYDKDF (reference sequence). The chain's CDR3 is CATSRGLVGEETQYF. CDR3 coding DNA: TGTGCCACCAGCAGAGGACTAGTAGGTGAAGAGACCCAGTACTTC.

This sequence joins TRBV5-4 and TRBJ2-2, with TRBD2 matching over 15 bases. The V gene's germline CDR1 is SGHNT and CDR2 YYREEE (reference sequence). The CDR3 is 17 residues long. The J segment lost 4 bases and the V segment lost 4 bases, leaving 5 bases of the junction unmatched. The CDR3 is CASSPGLAGGITGELFF. The CDR3 nucleotides read TGTGCCAGCAGCCCCGGACTAGCGGGGGGGATCACCGGGGAGCTGTTTTTT.

This clone occurred a few times. The V call is TRBV10-1, the J call TRBJ2-3; 12 nucleotides match TRBD2. V was pared by 6 bases and J by 2 bases, with 6 bases of the junction left unmatched. Germline V gives CDR1 WNHNN, CDR2 SYGVQD (reference sequence). This CDR3 is built from 16 residues. Here the CDR3 reads CASSRTSGGFTDTQYF. CDR3 bases: TGCGCCAGCAGCCGAACTAGCGGGGGGTTCACAGATACGCAGTATTTT.

V is TRBV7-6 and J is TRBJ1-3; weak D call: TRBD1 (6 bases). Germline-derived CDR1 and CDR2 are SGHVS and FNYEAQ. The CDR3 has 15 residues. The V end lost 0 bases, the J end lost 2 bases, and 8 bases lay between the germline ends. The DNA of the CDR3 is TGTGCCAGCAGCTTAGCTCAGGGGACTGGAAACACCATATATTTT. Its protein product is CASSLAQGTGNTIYF.

This clone has only one observation. The chain combines TRBV7-2 with TRBJ2-5, with TRBD1 matching over 10 bases. The CDR3 loop spans 15 amino acids. Germline V gives CDR1 SGHTA, CDR2 FQGNSA. The V segment lost 3 bases and the J segment 5 bases; nucleotides outside the gene matches: 6. Here the CDR3 reads CASSFDRGLGETQYF. The CDR3 DNA is TGTGCCAGCAGCTTTGACAGGGGGCTTGGGGAGACCCAGTACTTC.

In this sample, this clone turned up once. The V call is TRBV19, the J call TRBJ1-2; D ambiguous. V was pared by 8 bases and J by 5 bases, with 18 bases between. The CDR3 is 14 residues long. Germline V gene lookup returns CDR1 LNHDA and CDR2 SQIVND (reference sequence). This CDR3 is CASHIRGVPYGYTF. The CDR3 coding sequence is TGTGCCAGTCATATACGGGGTGTTCCATATGGCTACACCTTC.

The genes are TRBV9 and TRBJ2-7; 8 bases match TRBD2. Trimming took 0 bases from V and 1 from J; bases not matched to a gene: 3. The CDR3 is made up of 15 amino acids. Germline values: CDR1 SGDLS, CDR2 YYNGEE. The CDR3 DNA follows: TGTGCCAGCAGCGTAGGGAGCGGGGGATCCTACGAGCAGTACTTC. Translation gives CASSVGSGGSYEQYF.

V usage is TRBV19 and J usage is TRBJ1-2; unclear D gene. Germline CDR1 reads LNHDA; CDR2 reads SQIVND (reference sequence). The ends were cut back, 2 bases at V and 8 bases at J, with 6 bases in the middle. The length of the CDR3 is 11 residues. DNA for the CDR3: TGTGCCAGTAGTATATCAGTCGGCTACACCTTC. It yields the protein CASSISVGYTF.

The rearrangement uses TRBV2 and TRBJ1-2; tentatively, D is TRBD1 (5 bases). Germline-derived CDR1 and CDR2 are SNHLY and FYNNEI. The CDR3 is made up of 12 amino acids. Trimming pared 11 bases from V and 7 bases from J, leaving 17 bases between. This chain's CDR3 is CACLRDSTGYTF. The CDR3 coding sequence is TGTGCCTGCCTCAGGGATTCGACTGGCTACACCTTC.

The gene calls are TRBV7-7 and TRBJ2-2; 14 positions match TRBD2. With 5 bases clipped from V and 4 bases from J, the junction kept 6 bases outside the gene matches. Germline lookup yields CDR1 SSHAT and CDR2 FNYEAQ (reference sequence). The CDR3 is 17 residues long. The CDR3 reads CASSPKTSGGATGELFF. In DNA form, the CDR3 reads TGTGCCAGCAGCCCGAAGACTAGCGGGGGGGCCACCGGGGAGCTGTTTTTT.

The chain employs TRBV27 and TRBJ1-3, with D uncertain. The CDR3 covers 14 residues. Germline lookup yields CDR1 MNHEY and CDR2 SMNVEV (reference sequence). The V and J ends lost 5 bases and 4 bases respectively, with 12 bases between them. The CDR3 reads CASSHHGVGNTIYF. In DNA form, the CDR3 reads TGTGCCAGCAGTCACCACGGGGTCGGAAACACCATATATTTT.

The V gene is TRBV5-1, the J gene TRBJ2-3; D remains unclear. Per germline, CDR1 SGHRS and CDR2 YFSETQ. The V gene lost 2 bases and the J gene lost 2 bases, with 12 bases spanning the gap. The CDR3 extends over 15 amino acids. The CDR3 DNA sequence: TGCGCCAGCAGCTTCAGTGGGCGTCCCACAGATACGCAGTATTTT. Its translation is CASSFSGRPTDTQYF.

This chain links TRBV18 with TRBJ2-2; 7 positions match TRBD1. Trimming took 3 bases from V and 0 from J; bases not matched to a gene: 7. Germline-derived CDR1 and CDR2 are KGHSH and LQKENI. The CDR3 length is 17 residues. Here the CDR3 DNA reads TGTGCCAGCTCACCGGTTACCGGGACAGCGAACACCGGGGAGCTGTTTTTT. Protein: CASSPVTGTANTGELFF.

The rearrangement uses TRBV27 and TRBJ2-7; possible D gene TRBD2, 6 bases. V dropped 0 bases and J dropped 2 bases, with 11 bases sitting between them. CDR1 MNHEY and CDR2 SMNVEV come from the germline V gene (reference sequence). There are 15 residues in the CDR3. The CDR3 DNA sequence: TGTGCCAGCAGTTTATCGGGGACTCGGCCCTACGAGCAGTACTTC. Translated: CASSLSGTRPYEQYF.

The chain joins TRBV19 to TRBJ1-3; the D gene is possibly TRBD1 (6 bases). The CDR3 consists of 17 residues. Germline CDR1 and CDR2: LNHDA and SQIVND (reference sequence). Trimming pared 7 bases from V and 0 bases from J, leaving 19 bases between. The CDR3: CASTWDISYPSGNTIYF. DNA for the CDR3: TGTGCCAGTACCTGGGACATCTCTTACCCCTCTGGAAACACCATATATTTT.

The chain has TRBV6-5 and TRBJ1-1, with 10 bases aligning to TRBD1. Germline loops: CDR1 MNHEY, CDR2 SVGAGI. The CDR3 loop spans 15 amino acids. With 6 bases clipped from V and 11 bases from J, the junction kept 15 bases outside the gene matches. The DNA of the CDR3 is TGTGCCAGCAGGTCGACAGGGGGCGCGCAGGATAAGGCTTTCTTT. Its protein is CASRSTGGAQDKAFF.

This sequence joins TRBV3-1 (or the pseudogene TRBV3-2) and TRBJ2-2, with D tentatively TRBD1 (5 bases). Germline loops: CDR1 LGHDT, CDR2 YNNKEL (reference sequence). Trimming removed 1 base at V and 4 bases at J, with 7 bases between. This CDR3 has 14 amino acids. The CDR3 loop reads CASSQGQFTGELFF. DNA for the CDR3: TGTGCCAGCAGCCAAGGACAGTTCACCGGGGAGCTGTTTTTT.

The chain employs TRBV9 and TRBJ2-1; D is ambiguous. Germline V gives CDR1 SGDLS, CDR2 YYNGEE. V lost 2 bases, J lost 7 bases, and 22 bases lay in between. The CDR3 is 17 amino acids. The CDR3 spells CASSVDLTRSSKNEQFF. CDR3 nucleotide sequence: TGTGCCAGCAGCGTTGACTTAACAAGATCAAGTAAGAATGAGCAGTTCTTC.

The CDR3 sequence is CASSFQQVNEKLFF. CDR3 in DNA: TGCGCCAGCAGCTTTCAACAGGTTAATGAAAAACTGTTTTTT. The V and J genes are TRBV5-1 and TRBJ1-4, with D maybe TRBD1 (5 bases). Germline V gene sequence: CDR1 SGHRS, CDR2 YFSETQ. The CDR3 contains 14 residues. The V end lost 2 bases, the J end lost 4 bases, and 9 bases lay between the germline ends.

V usage is TRBV7-2 and J usage is TRBJ2-2, with 12 bases identical to TRBD2. The junction had 5 bases not matched to a gene; V was cut back by 5 bases and J by 4 bases. This CDR3 is built from 16 residues. Germline CDR1 reads SGHTA; CDR2 reads FQGNSA. This CDR3 is CASSRTSGGPTGELFF. The CDR3 DNA is TGTGCCAGCAGCAGAACTAGCGGGGGGCCCACCGGGGAGCTGTTTTTT.

The rearrangement links TRBV29-1 to TRBJ2-7, with D maybe TRBD1 (7 bases). Between the trimmed V and J ends, which lost 5 bases and 4 bases, there was a span of 18 bases. The CDR3 is 14 residues long. Germline lookup yields CDR1 SQVTM and CDR2 ANQGSEA. CDR3 nucleotide sequence: TGCAGCGTTCCAGTGGTGGCAGGGGGGTACGAGCAGTACTTC. Protein: CSVPVVAGGYEQYF.

The chain links TRBV10-1 to TRBJ1-2, with D perhaps matching TRBD1 (6 bases). Looked up from germline, CDR1 is WNHNN and CDR2 is SYGVQD (reference sequence). The V end lost 5 bases, the J end lost 4 bases, and 11 bases lay between the germline ends. The CDR3 sequence is 13 residues long. The CDR3 protein is CASSPDRLYGYTF. The CDR3 region has the DNA TGCGCCAGCAGTCCAGACAGGCTCTATGGCTACACCTTC.

The V and J genes are TRBV6-4 and TRBJ1-1; D gene unclear. CDR1 and CDR2 (germline): MRHNA, SNTAGT. V was cut by 4 bases and J by 4 bases, with 4 bases left in between. The CDR3 is made up of 11 amino acids. Here the CDR3 reads CASSAGTEAFF. CDR3 in DNA: TGTGCCAGCAGTGCGGGCACTGAAGCTTTCTTT.

This chain connects TRBV29-1 to TRBJ2-3; D uncertain. Per the germline V gene, CDR1 is SQVTM and CDR2 is ANQGSEA. Deletions cut 5 bases from V and 4 bases from J, with 7 bases between. This CDR3 is built from 11 residues. CDR3 loop: CSVKAADTQYF. The CDR3 DNA reads as TGCAGCGTTAAAGCTGCAGATACGCAGTATTTT.